This note documents a single T cell receptor (beta chain) sequence. CDR3 length: 19 amino acids. The junction had 11 bases not matched to a gene; V was cut back by 2 bases and J by 0 bases. CDR1 is MGHRA and CDR2 is YSYEKL in the germline V gene. The data were taken from a study of blood T cell repertoires in COVID-19. The wider study: Samples came from the United States, Italy and Spain, spanning acute and convalescent COVID-19. The analysed material was cDNA or gDNA that came from T cells, B-cell-depleted T cells, or PBMCs.

In the authors' methods: Estimates of nucleated cell counts were drawn from the amplification of reference gene primers. TCRdb's table, derived via immunoSEQ multiplex PCR, lists solely in-frame clones and lacks some. V, J and clone size are those of that table, while D and trimming were read from the DNA. The top ten clones hold approximately 3.8% of a sample with around 260,000 clones, around 89% of them seen once. The rearrangement joins TRBV4-1 to TRBJ1-4, with 8 bases that match TRBD1. Material: peripheral blood. The receptor comes from a man between 60 and 70 years old who had recovered from COVID-19. CDR3 in DNA: TGCGCCAGCAGCCAACGCGGACAGGGTTTATCTGCAACTAATGAAAAACTGTTTTTT. This translates into CASSQRGQGLSATNEKLFF.